The 8 T cell receptor beta chains in this list originate from one sample, sequenced in a study of blood T cell repertoires in COVID-19 (dated by TCRdb to the early 2020s). Library preparation was by the immunoSEQ multiplex PCR assay. This is the immuneACCESS table as TCRdb keeps it, with only in-frame sequences that have V and J called. A part of the clones is gone; compared with another copy, unresolved V genes explain less than half, and the rest is unexplained. Across this sample there are roughly 230,000 clones, with under 90% seen only once. About 3.2% of the sample goes to the ten largest clones. Source material: PBMCs or T cells enriched from blood (not recorded which). The receptor set was obtained from a woman aged 60-75 years who had recovered from COVID-19.

The chain uses TRBV6-5 and TRBJ2-7, with D unresolved. Trimming took 2 bases from V and 2 from J, leaving 7 bases between them. Germline V gene sequence: CDR1 MNHEY, CDR2 SVGAGI. The CDR3 is 13 amino acids. The CDR3 DNA follows: TGTGCCAGCAGTTACGGCAGGACCTACGAGCAGTACTTC. Its protein is CASSYGRTYEQYF.

The chain is built from TRBV6-5 and TRBJ2-2, with D possibly being TRBD1 (5 bases). The V end was cut by 9 bases, the J end by 6 bases, with 14 bases between. CDR1 MNHEY and CDR2 SVGAGI come from the germline V gene. This CDR3 comprises 13 residues. The CDR3 sequence: CASLGPRAGELFF. For the CDR3, the DNA is TGTGCCAGTCTGGGGCCCCGAGCCGGGGAGCTGTTTTTT.

The CDR3 region is CASSYSTSGGYGYTF. The DNA for the CDR3 is TGTGCCAGCAGTTACTCGACCTCAGGGGGATATGGCTACACCTTC. This chain uses TRBV6-5 with TRBJ1-2; 7 bases are a match to TRBD1. The CDR3 extends over 15 amino acids. Germline-derived CDR1 and CDR2 are MNHEY and SVGAGI. V shed 0 bases, J shed 5 bases, and the junction held 6 bases outside the gene matches.

The rearrangement uses TRBV3-1 (or the pseudogene TRBV3-2) and TRBJ1-6; maybe TRBD1 (6 bases). CDR1 is LGHDT and CDR2 is YNNKEL in the germline V gene (reference sequence). This CDR3 region has 17 residues. V dropped 1 base and J dropped 3 bases, with 13 bases sitting between them. CDR3 protein: CASSQVQTGFYNSPLHF. The CDR3 region has the DNA TGTGCCAGCAGCCAAGTACAGACAGGTTTCTATAATTCACCCCTCCACTTT.

The V gene is TRBV5-1, the J gene TRBJ2-3; 9 bases are shared with TRBD2. This CDR3 region has 14 residues. Losses at the gene ends were 4 bases for V and 6 bases for J; bases not matched to a gene: 6. The germline V gene has CDR1 SGHRS and CDR2 YFSETQ. The CDR3 DNA sequence: TGCGCCAGCAGCACGGGACTAGCCTGGGATACGCAGTATTTT. Its protein is CASSTGLAWDTQYF.

V gene TRBV9 combines with J gene TRBJ1-6; D possibly corresponds to TRBD1 (6 bases). CDR3 size: 17 residues. V was trimmed by 4 bases and J by 6 bases, leaving 20 bases between them. The germline V gene has CDR1 SGDLS and CDR2 YYNGEE. The CDR3 DNA follows: TGTGCCAGCAGCCCCGAAAACGTGGGACATATTAATTCACCCCTCCACTTT. Translation gives CASSPENVGHINSPLHF.

The chain couples TRBV7-2 to TRBJ2-3, with 7 positions matching TRBD2. The CDR3 runs to 13 residues. CDR1 SGHTA and CDR2 FQGNSA come from the germline V gene. The V and J ends lost 3 bases and 6 bases, in that order; junction bases with no gene match: 3. The chain's CDR3 is CASSFAGEDTQYF. The CDR3, as DNA: TGTGCCAGCAGCTTTGCGGGGGAGGATACGCAGTATTTT. Full variable domain (missing parts from reference TRBV7-2 and TRBJ2-3): GAGVSQSPSNKVTEKGKDVELRCDPISGHTALYWYRQSLGQGLEFLIYFQGNSAPDKSGLPSDRFSAERTGGSVSTLTIQRTQQEDSAVYLCASSFAGEDTQYFGPGTRLTVL.

The chain couples TRBV5-4 to TRBJ2-7; TRBD2 agrees at 12 bases. In germline, CDR1 is SGHNT, CDR2 YYREEE (reference sequence). Trimming cost V 5 bases and J 5 bases; bases outside gene matches: 8. The CDR3 runs 15 residues. The CDR3, as DNA: TGTGCCAGCAGTTCTCTAGCGGGAGGGCCCAACGAGCAGTACTTC. This translates into CASSSLAGGPNEQYF.